Below are 2 T cell receptor beta chains sequenced from a single sample in a study of blood T cells in healthy people across ages (dated by TCRdb to between 2015 and 2016). The library was obtained by 5' RACE. Reads for this sample came from an Illumina HiSeq 2500. A second PCR of roughly 7 to 11 cycles was run with a J-beta primer mix and a sample-barcoded 5' primer. TCRdb's own reprocessing of the public reads used fastp at Q25 and MiXCR and kept productive beta chains. Entries that share a CDR3 protein sequence are merged under the most common genes and DNA. The sample includes about 1.8 million distinct CDR3 sequences, with roughly 50% observed a single time. Of the sample, around 2.1% is held by the ten largest clones. The material sequenced was blood. These receptor sequences come from a woman aged 40 to 50 in good health.

Only one count was recorded for this clonotype. The chain uses TRBV28 and TRBJ2-5; D perhaps matches TRBD1 (5 bases). The end of the DNA is better explained by TRBJ2-7, so the J call may be wrong. The CDR3 is 15 amino acids. Per the germline V gene, CDR1 is MDHEN and CDR2 is SYDVKM. CDR3 sequence reads: CASSPALIQGYEQYF. CDR3 in DNA: TGTGCCAGCAGCCCCGCGCTGATTCAGGGTTACGAGCAGTACTTC.

This clonotype turned up a few times. The rearrangement links TRBV20-1 to TRBJ2-3, with 7 bases aligning to TRBD2. This CDR3 comprises 15 residues. Germline trimming cut 3 bases from V and 9 bases from J; bases unmatched to any gene: 15. Germline loops: CDR1 DFQATT, CDR2 SNEGSKA (reference sequence). The CDR3 nucleotides read TGCAGTGCTAGCTTCAGCGGGACTTTGATTGCGACGCAGTATTTT. Translated, it gives CSASFSGTLIATQYF.